This is a list of T cell receptor beta chains from one sample in a study of sequential checkpoint blockade in melanoma. Sequenced by immunoSEQ multiplex PCR; TCRdb stores in-frame clones only, minus some. The repertoire consists of 710 or so clones, with roughly 19% occurring once and the leading ten covering roughly 19%. The input for sequencing was tumor tissue (inferred from file names), taken from a patient given nivolumab and ipilimumab in sequence. The receptors stem from a human donor with melanoma. Each CDR3 is given with its conserved first and last residue. The D gene is left open where the match is weak. Clone size is shown for a subset of rows, as once, few, many or a class of expanded clone.

V gene	D gene	J gene	clone size	CDR3 length	CDR3 DNA	CDR3 protein
TRBV12-5	.	TRBJ2-1	medium-sized	13	TGTGCCAGCACCCCGACTGGGGTGGGTGAGCAGTTCTTC	CASTPTGVGEQFF
TRBV23-1	.	TRBJ2-3	.	13	TGCGCCAGCAGTCAACAGCTAGCAGATACGCAGTATTTT	CASSQQLADTQYF
TRBV11-3	.	TRBJ2-1	few	14	TGTGCCAGCAGCTTACAGAGCTCCTACAATGAGCAGTTCTTC	CASSLQSSYNEQFF
TRBV14	.	TRBJ2-7	large	12	TGTGCCAGCAGCATCTTGACGGCAGAGCAGTACTTC	CASSILTAEQYF
TRBV11-3	.	TRBJ2-3	medium-sized	15	TGTGCCAGCAGCTCCCAGCGGAGTAGCACAGATACGCAGTATTTT	CASSSQRSSTDTQYF
TRBV6-8	.	TRBJ2-5	few	14	TGTGCCAGCAGAGAACTAGGCTTAGTAGAGACCCAGTACTTC	CASRELGLVETQYF
TRBV25-1	.	TRBJ2-5	.	17	TGTGCCAGCAGTGGGCGACGGGACCGGGAGTACCAAGAGACCCAGTACTTC	CASSGRRDREYQETQYF
TRBV12-5	.	TRBJ1-2	large	14	TGTGCCAGCACTTCTACGGGATACCTCTATGGCTACACCTTC	CASTSTGYLYGYTF
TRBV6-8	.	TRBJ2-7	medium-sized	14	TGTGCCAGCAGCCAGGAGCTAATATCCTACGAGCAGTACTTC	CASSQELISYEQYF
TRBV19	TRBD1	TRBJ2-4	.	16	TGTGCCAGTAGTTCCTGGACAGGGCGAGGGGGGAACATTCAGTACTTC	CASSSWTGRGGNIQYF
TRBV6-8	TRBD2	TRBJ2-1	.	14	TGTGCCAGCGCTTTAGCGGGAGCCTCTCGTGAGCAGTTCTTC	CASALAGASREQFF
TRBV19	TRBD2	TRBJ2-3	.	15	TGTGCCAGTAGTACGGGACTAGCGGGGACAGATACGCAGTATTTT	CASSTGLAGTDTQYF
TRBV19	TRBD2	TRBJ2-3	.	13	TGTGCCAGTAACGGGGGGTTCACAGATACGCAGTATTTT	CASNGGFTDTQYF
TRBV5-1	TRBD1	TRBJ2-1	.	17	TGCGCCAGCAGCTTGTTGGGACAGGGCTACTCCTACAATGAGCAGTTCTTC	CASSLLGQGYSYNEQFF
TRBV6-8	.	TRBJ1-5	.	15	TGTGCCAGCAGACCCCAGGGTAGGAGCAATCAGCCCCAGCATTTT	CASRPQGRSNQPQHF
TRBV9	.	TRBJ1-1	few	15	TGTGCCAGCAGCGTGGGTCAGGGTTTAGGCACTGAAGCTTTCTTT	CASSVGQGLGTEAFF
TRBV6-8	.	TRBJ2-3	large	12	TGTGCCAGCAGTTCTTTCTCAGATACGCAGTATTTT	CASSSFSDTQYF
TRBV6-8	TRBD2	TRBJ2-3	.	16	TGTGCCAGCAGGCGGACTAGCGGGGGAGTCACAGATACGCAGTATTTT	CASRRTSGGVTDTQYF
TRBV10-3	.	TRBJ2-7	.	13	TGTGCCAGCAGTGAGACAGGACGCCACGAGCAGTACTTC	CASSETGRHEQYF
TRBV11-3	.	TRBJ2-2	.	14	TGTGCCAGCAGCTTGGGGGGAAACACCGGGGAGCTGTTTTTT	CASSLGGNTGELFF
TRBV11-3	.	TRBJ2-1	few	15	TGTGCCAGCAGTCCAGTAGCGGCGATCTACAATGAGCAGTTCTTC	CASSPVAAIYNEQFF
TRBV11-3	TRBD2	TRBJ2-4	few	17	TGTGCCAGCAGCTTAGAGACTAGCGGATTAGCCAAAAACATTCAGTACTTC	CASSLETSGLAKNIQYF
TRBV5-1	TRBD1	TRBJ2-7	.	16	TGCGCCAGCAGCTTGGAGGGACAGGCCGCTTCCTACGAGCAGTACTTC	CASSLEGQAASYEQYF
TRBV6-8	TRBD2	TRBJ2-3	.	17	TGTGCCAGCAGTCCGGGGACTAGCGGGGGGGCCACAGATACGCAGTATTTT	CASSPGTSGGATDTQYF
TRBV11-3	.	TRBJ1-6	medium-sized	17	TGTGCCAGCAGCTCTAACTTCAGGGCTAACGATAATTCACCCCTCCACTTT	CASSSNFRANDNSPLHF
TRBV19	.	TRBJ2-2	few	15	TGTGCCAGTAGTATTCCTCAGGGGTTGACCGGGGAGCTGTTTTTT	CASSIPQGLTGELFF
TRBV6-8	TRBD1	TRBJ2-2	.	15	TGTGCCAGCAGCCGGACAGGGGGAGATTCCGGGGAGCTGTTTTTT	CASSRTGGDSGELFF
TRBV5-1	.	TRBJ1-3	.	15	TGCGCCAGCAGCTTGTCGGGGAACTCTGGAAACACCATATATTTT	CASSLSGNSGNTIYF
TRBV11-3	.	TRBJ2-1	medium-sized	14	TGTGCCAGCAGCCTCAATGTGGGGGTTGATGAGCAGTTCTTC	CASSLNVGVDEQFF
TRBV6-8	.	TRBJ2-7	medium-sized	13	TGTGCCAGCAGTACTCTCCAGCCGTACGAGCAGTACTTC	CASSTLQPYEQYF
TRBV14	.	TRBJ1-1	few	13	TGTGCCAGCAGCCTTCTGGCGGGCACTGAAGCTTTCTTT	CASSLLAGTEAFF
TRBV11-3	.	TRBJ1-3	few	14	TGTGCCAGCAGCCAGGGTCTCTCTGGAAACACCATATATTTT	CASSQGLSGNTIYF
TRBV11-3	.	TRBJ2-4	.	15	TGTGCCAGCAGCGGAACCGCAGGGTTCGGAAACATTCAGTACTTC	CASSGTAGFGNIQYF
TRBV11-3	TRBD1	TRBJ2-7	medium-sized	17	TGTGCCAGCAGCCCACACCCGGGACAGAGGAGCTCCTACGAGCAGTACTTC	CASSPHPGQRSSYEQYF